This T cell receptor beta chain was sequenced in a study of blood T cell repertoires in COVID-19. TCRdb keeps only in-frame clones here, not all; method: immunoSEQ multiplex PCR. The repertoire holds approximately 100,000 clones, with more than 80% as singletons. Germline V CDR1 and CDR2: MGHRA, YSYEKL. Deletions cut 0 bases from V and 0 bases from J, with 10 bases between. The CDR3 is 16 amino acids. This clone appeared once. The TCR comes from a human donor in a cohort sampled during active COVID-19. This rearrangement joins TRBV4-1 to TRBJ2-3; possibly TRBD2 for D (5 bases). The sequenced sample was peripheral blood. CDR3 DNA sequence: TGCGCCAGCAGCCAAGATTCCGGGATGAGCACAGATACGCAGTATTTT. Protein: CASSQDSGMSTDTQYF.